This T cell receptor beta chain was sequenced during a study of OX40 agonist ivuxolimab in advanced cancers. Study overall: Earlier treatment with anti-PD-1, anti-PD-L1 or anti-CTLA-4 was permitted, and around 36% had received some.

On this clone itself: The target antigen is unknown.

Only in-frame clones appear in the TCRdb table, and some are missing; sequencing was by immunoSEQ multiplex PCR. Among some 30,000 clones listed, around 90% were seen once. Study-level points and caveats: Clonal expansion was among the lowest in partial responders at 0.1-3.0 mg/kg, especially CD8+. Which antigen the expanded peripheral T cells recognized is unknown.

V was clipped by 4 bases and J by 4 bases, with 11 bases between them. Germline lookup yields CDR1 SGHRS and CDR2 YFSETQ. The CDR3 has 14 amino acids. The chain couples TRBV5-1 to TRBJ2-2; no clear D. The receptor's source is an adult with an advanced solid tumor such as melanoma, head and neck, liver or kidney cancer. Specimen: CD4+ or CD8+ T cells sorted from blood, collected in a trial of the OX40 agonist ivuxolimab. CDR3 sequence (DNA): TGCGCCAGCAGCCTGGAAACTTCCACCGGGGAGCTGTTTTTT. This sequence encodes CASSLETSTGELFF.